This record concerns one TCR beta chain sequence. Its antigen is unknown. No per-base quality is available; no much larger clone lies one base away. This entry belongs to a study of T-cell reconstitution after alpha-beta-depleted transplantation in children (dated by TCRdb to the mid-2010s). Some background on the complete study: Using TCR repertoire profiling, the study followed T-cell immune reconstitution in a quantitative way in children after TCRalphabeta/CD19-depleted allogeneic hematopoietic cell transplantation. What the work shows at the level of the full study, not this receptor alone: In some patients, the high TCRbeta diversity seen at day 60 was put down to recipient T cells and intrathymic progenitors that had survived conditioning. Over subsequent months, a decline in hyperexpanded clone frequencies was noted, and after one year, T-cell counts and TCRbeta diversity were mostly ascribed to newly produced T cells. Apparently early alphabetaT-cell count recovery about two months after transplant reportedly relied on only several hundred rapidly expanded clones derived from non-depleted graft cells.

The library came from PCR. Reads for this sample came from an Illumina HiSeq 2500. TCR libraries were prepared with molecular barcoding, using unique molecular identifiers to normalize TCRbeta repertoire quantification. TCRdb reran the public reads through fastp at Q25 and MiXCR, keeping productive beta chains. Every entry covers one CDR3 protein and lists the most common genes and DNA from its rows. The sample profile shows hundreds of thousands of distinct CDR3 sequences; 10% to 15% of them were found once. The ten largest account for approximately 2% of the sample. The CDR3 runs 14 residues from the cysteine to the phenylalanine. The entry retains the CDR3 DNA only, 42 bases that are in frame from base 1. A distance of 13 bases separates the germline ends of V and J, which lose 0 bases and 7 bases respectively. As encoded in the germline V gene (reference sequence), CDR1 is GTSNPN while CDR2 is SVGIG.

The treatment or condition label of this sample denotes: allogeneic hematopoietic cell transplantation with graft depleted of TCRalphabeta T cells and CD19 B cells. The transplant recipients were children given TCRalphabeta/CD19-depleted allogeneic hematopoietic cell grafts. The chain is made from TRBV30 and TRBJ2-1; no D gene is confidently identified. The source is a male patient between 10 and 17 years old who had a stem cell transplant for acute myeloid leukemia, so the T cells may come from the graft donor. This specimen was PBMCs, mostly from graft donor cells, taken 360 days after TCRalphabeta/CD19-depleted stem cell transplant. This receptor carries the CDR3 CAWSVPPRINEQFF. In nucleotides, the sequence is TGTGCCTGGAGTGTTCCACCTAGGATAAATGAGCAGTTCTTC.